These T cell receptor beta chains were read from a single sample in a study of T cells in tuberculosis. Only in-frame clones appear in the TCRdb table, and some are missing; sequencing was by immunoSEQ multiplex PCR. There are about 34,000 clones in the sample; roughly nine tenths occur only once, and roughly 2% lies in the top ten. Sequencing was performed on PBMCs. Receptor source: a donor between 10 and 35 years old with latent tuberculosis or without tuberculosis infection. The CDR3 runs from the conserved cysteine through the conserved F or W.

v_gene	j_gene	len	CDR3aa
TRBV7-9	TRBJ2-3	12	CASSFGTDTQYF
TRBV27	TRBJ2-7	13	CASSPSANYEQYF
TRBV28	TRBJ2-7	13	CASSEQGVDEQYF
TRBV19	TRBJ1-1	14	CASSIGTGITEAFF
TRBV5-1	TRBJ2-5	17	CASGLNGGQEIQETQYF
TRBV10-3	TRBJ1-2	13	CAISLDPTGGYTF
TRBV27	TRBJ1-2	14	CASTKRQGTYGYTF
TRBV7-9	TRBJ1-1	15	CASSLSLGQYDEAFF
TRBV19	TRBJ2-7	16	CASSGGRQGPSYEQYF
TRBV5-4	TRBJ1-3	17	CASSWAGALSSGNTIYF
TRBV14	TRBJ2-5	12	CASSQNRETQYF
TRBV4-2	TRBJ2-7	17	CASSHLPRQGFYYEQYF
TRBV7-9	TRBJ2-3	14	CASSFRRGADTQYF
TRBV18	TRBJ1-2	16	CASSPGGGSWGYGYTF
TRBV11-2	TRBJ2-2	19	CASTRDKGSKEARTGELFF
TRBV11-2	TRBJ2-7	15	CASSLRLAGAYEQYF
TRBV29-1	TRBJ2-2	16	CSVLRGAGGSTGELFF
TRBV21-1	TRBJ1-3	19	CASSKVRGTGVIPGNTIYF